The T cell receptor (beta chain) described here comes from a study of blood T cell repertoires in COVID-19. Study at large: Sites in the United States, Italy and Spain provided acute and convalescent COVID-19 samples. PBMCs, B-cell-depleted T cells, or T cells were the source of the cDNA or gDNA that made up the material.

Authors' processing steps: The assay estimated nucleated cells by amplifying reference gene primers. The data were produced by immunoSEQ multiplex PCR, yet TCRdb's version contains in-frame clones alone and is incomplete. V and J calls and clone size are as listed in that table; D and trimming were resolved from the DNA. The sample shows about 140,000 clones, 85% to 90% of them seen only once. After removal of 6 bases from V and 2 bases from J, the junction contained 5 bases not matched to a gene. This CDR3 contains 15 residues. The germline CDR1 and CDR2 sequences are MNHEY and SMNVEV (reference sequence).

The sequencing sample was made of peripheral blood. The chain carries TRBV27 and TRBJ2-3; 10 bases match TRBD1. The receptor's source is a man aged 45 to 65 with active or convalescent COVID-19. The CDR3 DNA reads TGTGCCAGCAGCCCCGGGACAGGGGTCACAGATACGCAGTATTTT. Translated: CASSPGTGVTDTQYF.